This T cell receptor (beta chain) was identified during a study of technical replicates of blood from several donors. The assay was immunoSEQ multiplex PCR, and TCRdb's table has in-frame clones only and misses some. The data show roughly 100,000 clones, 95% to 96% seen once. The material sequenced was T cells isolated from PBMCs. The receptor comes from a human donor in good health.

The CDR3, as DNA: TGTGCCAGCAGTTGGGGGGGTTTAGGAGAGACCCAGTACTTC. Translation: CASSWGGLGETQYF. The gene calls are TRBV6-1 and TRBJ2-5; 7 bases are shared with TRBD2. In germline, CDR1 is MNHNS, CDR2 SASEGT. V lost 5 bases and J lost 4; bases outside the gene matches: 7. The CDR3 is made up of 14 amino acids.